This TCR beta chain was obtained from a study of regulatory and conventional T cells in RAG deficiency. Study-level points and caveats: Omenn patients showed >85% Treg-Tconv overlap and shorter CDR3 lengths. RAG-deficient patients showed markedly lower Shannon entropy and higher Simpson indices than control T-cell subsets. These Omenn syndrome Treg sorts may hold peripherally activated cells instead.

Profiled with immunoSEQ multiplex PCR; TCRdb holds only in-frame clones, not every one. Seen here are 30,000 to 40,000 clones, roughly three quarters observed once, and the top ten hold just under 3.5%. The CDR3 totals 13 residues. CDR1 is SGHTA, CDR2 FQGTGA, per germline. V shed 5 bases and J 6 bases; nucleotides not matched to a gene: 4. Genomic DNA came from blood conventional CD4+ T cells gated CD25-low CD127-high. About this clone: The antigen remains unidentified.

The same data also contributed to another study, on regulatory T cells. That paper notes: Amplification used 52 TRBV primers and 13 TRBJ primers. Skewed V and J usage and few unique V-J pairs marked patient repertoires, most in Tregs.

The chain employs TRBV7-3 and TRBJ2-3; TRBD1 agrees at 8 bases. The receptor comes from a human donor in good health. Sequenced sample: CD4+ effector T cells sorted from blood. The DNA of the CDR3 is TGTGCCAGCAGCATAAACAGGGGGGATACGCAGTATTTT. It codes for CASSINRGDTQYF.